This TCR beta chain comes out of a study of T cell repertoires in cytomegalovirus infection. Study background: Through public TCR beta signatures, both CMV infection and matching HLA type were indicated. Overall study findings and caveats: Cumulative frequency (of public TCR beta family members) identified carriers of CMV plus the relevant HLA. The ex vivo response was dominated by HLA-C-restricted CMV-specific TCR beta clonotypes.

This clonotype was picked up many times. Its specificity is not known. The trim removed 5 bases at V and 4 bases at J, leaving 17 bases unmatched. Germline-derived CDR1 and CDR2 are MDHEN and SYDVKM. The CDR3 has 18 amino acids. One entry per CDR3 protein results from TCRdb running MiXCR on the reads. The sample gives about 76,000 distinct CDR3 sequences, more than 3% of which show up once; roughly 4.4% is in the top ten. V is TRBV28 and J is TRBJ1-2, with 9 nucleotides matching TRBD1. The sequenced material came from PBMCs. This receptor was obtained from a human donor in good health (CMV status not recorded). Some clones in this sample may be carry-over from other donors' samples. The CDR3 spells CASSPRRTGELIGYGYTF. CDR3 nucleotides: TGTGCCAGCAGTCCCCGACGGACAGGGGAGCTGATCGGCTATGGCTACACCTTC.